This paragraph covers one TCR beta chain sequence. Study processing details: By means of reference gene primer amplification, nucleated cell counts were estimated. The method was immunoSEQ multiplex PCR; TCRdb's version includes in-frame clones alone and lacks a portion of them. V and J calls and clone size are those listed in that table; D and trimming were worked out from the DNA. The sample carries fewer than 350,000 clones, around 91% recorded once. The data are from a study of blood T cell repertoires in COVID-19. Study-wide background: Both acute and convalescent COVID-19 samples were obtained from the United States, Italy and Spain.

Those who participated ranged in age from roughly 18 to 89 years and resided in about two dozen US areas. Germline V gene sequence: CDR1 SGHRS, CDR2 YFSETQ. The length of the CDR3 is 16 residues. V gave up 5 bases and J gave up 3 bases; unmatched junction bases: 10. This receptor was taken from a woman aged 18-29 years with acute COVID-19. The chain uses TRBV5-1 and TRBJ1-1; 10 nucleotides line up with TRBD1. The sequencing input was PBMCs or T cells enriched from blood (not recorded which). CDR3 amino acids: CASRTGQGEWDTEAFF. DNA for the CDR3: TGCGCCAGCAGGACAGGACAGGGGGAATGGGACACTGAAGCTTTCTTT. Supplemented by reference TRBV5-1 and TRBJ1-1, the full variable domain reads KAGVTQTPRYLIKTRGQQVTLSCSPISGHRSVSWYQQTPGQGLQFLFEYFSETQRNKGNFPGRFSGRQFSNSRSEMNVSTLELGDSALYLCASRTGQGEWDTEAFFGQGTRLTVV.